These T cell receptor beta chains were read from a single sample in a study of shared clonotypes between healthy human individuals. The table came from immunoSEQ multiplex PCR; TCRdb's copy has only in-frame clones and leaves some out. The sample carries approximately 980,000 clones, about 80% recorded once. Material: memory CD4+ T cells sorted from blood. The origin of the receptors is a man aged 18 to 30 in good health. Each CDR3 is given without its conserved first and last residue.

V gene	J gene	CDR3 protein
TRBV5-3	TRBJ2-7	ARSLRGIDHSYEQY
TRBV2	TRBJ2-3	ASSEGLEPDTQY
TRBV9	TRBJ2-1	ASSVVGTSGRTYNEQF
TRBV7-2	TRBJ2-7	ASSLVSGGESYEQY
TRBV6-5	TRBJ2-3	ASSSVDTQY
TRBV30	TRBJ2-3	AWKVGAHTDTQY
TRBV10-3	TRBJ2-1	AISDRVYNEQF
TRBV7-9	TRBJ1-4	ASSPLGTGASANEKLF
TRBV19	TRBJ2-3	ASSPLGTDTQY
TRBV28	TRBJ1-1	ASSPTWSYGTEAF
TRBV19	TRBJ2-2	ASSFAMNTGELF
TRBV2	TRBJ2-2	ASRDRDISTGELF
TRBV5-4	TRBJ1-2	ASSRSSSSGYGYT
TRBV30	TRBJ2-7	AWGSPGIHSYEQY
TRBV6-4	TRBJ2-7	APGGEPYEQY